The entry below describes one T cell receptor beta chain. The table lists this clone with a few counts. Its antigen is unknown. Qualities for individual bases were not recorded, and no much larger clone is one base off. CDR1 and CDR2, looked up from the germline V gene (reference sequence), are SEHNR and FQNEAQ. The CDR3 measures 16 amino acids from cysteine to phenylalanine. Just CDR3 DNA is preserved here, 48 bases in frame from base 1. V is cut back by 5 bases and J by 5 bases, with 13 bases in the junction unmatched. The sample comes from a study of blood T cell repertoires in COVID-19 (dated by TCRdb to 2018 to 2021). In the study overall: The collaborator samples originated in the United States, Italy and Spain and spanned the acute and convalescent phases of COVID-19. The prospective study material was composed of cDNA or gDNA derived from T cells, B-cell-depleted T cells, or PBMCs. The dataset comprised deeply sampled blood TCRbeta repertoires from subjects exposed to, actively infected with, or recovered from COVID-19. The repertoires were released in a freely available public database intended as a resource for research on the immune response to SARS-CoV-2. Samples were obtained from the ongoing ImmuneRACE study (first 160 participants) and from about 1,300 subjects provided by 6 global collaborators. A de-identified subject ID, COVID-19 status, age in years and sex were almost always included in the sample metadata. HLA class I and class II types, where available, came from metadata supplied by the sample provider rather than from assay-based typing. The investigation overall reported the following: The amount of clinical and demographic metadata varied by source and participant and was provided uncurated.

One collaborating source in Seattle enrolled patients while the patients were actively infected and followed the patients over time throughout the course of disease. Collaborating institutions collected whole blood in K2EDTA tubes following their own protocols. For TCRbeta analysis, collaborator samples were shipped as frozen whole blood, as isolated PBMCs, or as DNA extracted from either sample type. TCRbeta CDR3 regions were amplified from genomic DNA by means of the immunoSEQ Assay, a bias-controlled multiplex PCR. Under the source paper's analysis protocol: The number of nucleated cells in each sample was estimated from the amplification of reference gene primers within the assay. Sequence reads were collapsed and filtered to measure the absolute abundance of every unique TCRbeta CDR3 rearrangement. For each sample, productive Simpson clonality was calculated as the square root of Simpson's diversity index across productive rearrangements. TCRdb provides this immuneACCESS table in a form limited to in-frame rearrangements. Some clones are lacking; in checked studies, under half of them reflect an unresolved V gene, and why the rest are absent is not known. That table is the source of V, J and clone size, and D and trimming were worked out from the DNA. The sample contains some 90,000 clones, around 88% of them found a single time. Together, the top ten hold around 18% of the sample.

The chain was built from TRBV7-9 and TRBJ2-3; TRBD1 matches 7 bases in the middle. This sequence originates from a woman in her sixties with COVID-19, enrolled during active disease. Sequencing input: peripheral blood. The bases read TGTGCCAGCAGCCCAGGACAGGCTGGGTCGCAAGATACGCAGTATTTT. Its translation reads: CASSPGQAGSQDTQYF.